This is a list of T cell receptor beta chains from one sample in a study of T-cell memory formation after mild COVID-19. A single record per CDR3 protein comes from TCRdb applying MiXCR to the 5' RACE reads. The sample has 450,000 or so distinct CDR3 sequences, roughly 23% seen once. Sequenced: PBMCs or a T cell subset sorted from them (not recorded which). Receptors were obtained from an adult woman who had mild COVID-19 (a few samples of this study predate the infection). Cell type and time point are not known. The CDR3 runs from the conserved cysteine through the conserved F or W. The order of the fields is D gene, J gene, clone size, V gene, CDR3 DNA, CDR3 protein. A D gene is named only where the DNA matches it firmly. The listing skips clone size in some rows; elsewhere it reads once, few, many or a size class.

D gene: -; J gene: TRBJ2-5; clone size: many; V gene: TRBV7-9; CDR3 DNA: TGTGCCAGCAGCTTAGCTGGAGGGGGGCAAGAGACCCAGTACTTC; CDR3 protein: CASSLAGGGQETQYF
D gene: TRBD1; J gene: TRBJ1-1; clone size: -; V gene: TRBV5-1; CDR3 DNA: TGCGCCAGCAGCCAGGGGACAGAGGGCACTGAAGCTTTCTTT; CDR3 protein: CASSQGTEGTEAFF
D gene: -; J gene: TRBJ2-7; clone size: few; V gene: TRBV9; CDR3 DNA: TGTGCCAGCAGCGTAGGCAGGACTCCCTACGAGCAGTACTTC; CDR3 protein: CASSVGRTPYEQYF
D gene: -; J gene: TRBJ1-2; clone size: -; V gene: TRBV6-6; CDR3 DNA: TGTGCCAGCAGTTACGGAGGCAGGCGCGGCTACACCTTC; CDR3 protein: CASSYGGRRGYTF
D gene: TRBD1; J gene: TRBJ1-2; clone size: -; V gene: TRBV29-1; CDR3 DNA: TGCAGCGTGGAAGGACAGGCCTTATCTAACTATGGCTACACCTTC; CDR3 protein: CSVEGQALSNYGYTF
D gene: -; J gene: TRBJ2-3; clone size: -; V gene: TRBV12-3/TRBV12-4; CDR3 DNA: TGTGCCAGCAGTCCCAGGACAGAAGATACGCAGTATTTT; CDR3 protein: CASSPRTEDTQYF
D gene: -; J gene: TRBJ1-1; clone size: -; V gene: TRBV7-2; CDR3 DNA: TGTGCCAGCAGCTTATTTACATTGAACACTGAAGCTTTCTTT; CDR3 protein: CASSLFTLNTEAFF
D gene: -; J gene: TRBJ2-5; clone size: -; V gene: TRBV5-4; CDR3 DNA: TGTGCCAGCAGCGGAGGGGCGGACCCTCAAGAGACCCAGTACTTC; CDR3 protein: CASSGGADPQETQYF
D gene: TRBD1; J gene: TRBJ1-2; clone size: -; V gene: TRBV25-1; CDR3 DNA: TGTGCCAGCAGGGCTGGACAGGGCGATGGCTACACCTTC; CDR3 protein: CASRAGQGDGYTF
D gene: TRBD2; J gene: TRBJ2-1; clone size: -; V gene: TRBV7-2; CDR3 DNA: TGTGCCAGCAGCTTATCCCCGCGGGGGGCCTACAATGAGCAGTTCTTC; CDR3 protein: CASSLSPRGAYNEQFF
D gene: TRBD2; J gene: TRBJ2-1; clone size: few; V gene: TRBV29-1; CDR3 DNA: TGCAGCGTTGTGTATAGCGGGAGGTTGTCCTACAATGAGCAGTTCTTC; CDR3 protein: CSVVYSGRLSYNEQFF
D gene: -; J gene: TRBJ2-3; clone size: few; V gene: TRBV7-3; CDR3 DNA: TGTGCCAGCAGCTCCTACGGGGGCACAGATACGCAGTATTTT; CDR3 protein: CASSSYGGTDTQYF
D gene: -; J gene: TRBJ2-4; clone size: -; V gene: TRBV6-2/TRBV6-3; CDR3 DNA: TGTGCCAGCAGCCCCCGGAGTCTGGCAGGGCTGATTGGGAGGGCCAAAAACATTCAGTACTTC; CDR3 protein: CASSPRSLAGLIGRAKNIQYF
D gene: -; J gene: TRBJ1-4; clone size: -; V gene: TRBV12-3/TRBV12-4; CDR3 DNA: TGTGCCAGCAGTTTAATGGGAGGTGACAGTGAAAAACTGTTTTTT; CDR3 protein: CASSLMGGDSEKLFF
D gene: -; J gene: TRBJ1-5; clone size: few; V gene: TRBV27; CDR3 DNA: TGTGCCAGCAGTTTATTGTTCTCCGGGGGCAATCAGCCCCAGCATTTT; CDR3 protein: CASSLLFSGGNQPQHF
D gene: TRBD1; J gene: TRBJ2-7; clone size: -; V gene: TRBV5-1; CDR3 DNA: TGCGCCAGCAGCTTGGCCTCGGGACAGCCCACCTACGAGCAGTACTTC; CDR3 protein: CASSLASGQPTYEQYF
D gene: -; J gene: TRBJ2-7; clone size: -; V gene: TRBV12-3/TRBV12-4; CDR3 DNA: TGTGCCAGCAGCCCTTGGGGGGAAAAGACGGCCCACGAGCAGTACTTC; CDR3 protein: CASSPWGEKTAHEQYF
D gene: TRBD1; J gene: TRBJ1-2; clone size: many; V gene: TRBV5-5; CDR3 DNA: TGTGCCAGCAGCGTAATGCCGGGACAGGCGTATGGCTACACCTTC; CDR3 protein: CASSVMPGQAYGYTF
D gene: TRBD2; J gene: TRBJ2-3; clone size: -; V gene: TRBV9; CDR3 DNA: TGTGCCAGCAGCGGGGGACTAGCGGGAGATGGAGATACGCAGTATTTT; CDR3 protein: CASSGGLAGDGDTQYF
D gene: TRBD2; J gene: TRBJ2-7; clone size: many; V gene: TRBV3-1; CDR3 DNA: TGTGCCAGCAGCCAAGACGGACTAGCGGAGGCCTACGAGCAGTACTTC; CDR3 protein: CASSQDGLAEAYEQYF
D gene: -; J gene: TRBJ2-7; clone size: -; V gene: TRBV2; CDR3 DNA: TGTGCCAGCAGTGAAGCCGGGACCTACGAGCAGTACTTC; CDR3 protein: CASSEAGTYEQYF
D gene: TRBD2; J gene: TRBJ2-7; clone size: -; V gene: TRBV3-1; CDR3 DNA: TGTGCCAGCAGCCAAGTTGGATGGAGTCCGCGGGGGGAGCAGTACTTC; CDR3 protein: CASSQVGWSPRGEQYF
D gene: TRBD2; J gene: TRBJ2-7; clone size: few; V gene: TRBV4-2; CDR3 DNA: TGTGCCAGCAGCCAAGATCAAGAGCGGGGTCCCAGTTCCGAGCAGTACTTC; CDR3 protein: CASSQDQERGPSSEQYF
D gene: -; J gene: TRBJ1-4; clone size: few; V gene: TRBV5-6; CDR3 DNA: TGTGCCAGCACCACCCCCGGACAGTCGAATGAAAAACTGTTTTTT; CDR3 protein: CASTTPGQSNEKLFF
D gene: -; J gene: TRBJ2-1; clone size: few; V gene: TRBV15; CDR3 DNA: TGTGCCACCAGCAGAGATCTGGGGAATCACAATGAGCAGTTCTTC; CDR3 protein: CATSRDLGNHNEQFF
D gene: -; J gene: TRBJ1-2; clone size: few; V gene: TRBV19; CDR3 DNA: TGTGCCAGTAGTATATCCGCGGCACCTTATGGCTACACCTTC; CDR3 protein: CASSISAAPYGYTF
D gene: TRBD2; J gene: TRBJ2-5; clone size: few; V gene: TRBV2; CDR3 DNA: TGTGCCAGGGGGTCTAGCGGGAACCAAGAGACCCAGTACTTC; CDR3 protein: CARGSSGNQETQYF
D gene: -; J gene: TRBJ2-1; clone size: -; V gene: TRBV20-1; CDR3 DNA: TGCAGTGCTTGGCGGAGCGCCCAAATGTGGAATGAGCAGTTCTTC; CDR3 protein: CSAWRSAQMWNEQFF
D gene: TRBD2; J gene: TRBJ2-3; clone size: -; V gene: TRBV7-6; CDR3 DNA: TGTGCCAGCAGCTTACCCCGGACTAGCGGAGACACAGATACGCAGTATTTT; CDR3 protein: CASSLPRTSGDTDTQYF
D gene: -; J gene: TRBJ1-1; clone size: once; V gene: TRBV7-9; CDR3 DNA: TGTGCCAGCAGCTTAGCCAGTCACAGCTTGAACACTGAAGCTTTCTTT; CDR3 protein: CASSLASHSLNTEAFF
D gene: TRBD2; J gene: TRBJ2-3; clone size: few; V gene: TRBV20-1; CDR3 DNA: TGCAGTGCTAGAGATCCGGCTAGCGGGATAACAGATACGCAGTATTTT; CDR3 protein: CSARDPASGITDTQYF
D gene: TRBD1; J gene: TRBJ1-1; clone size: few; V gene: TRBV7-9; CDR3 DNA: TGTGCCAGCAGCTTAACGGGACAGGGTTGGGGTCCGAACACTGAAGCTTTCTTT; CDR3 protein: CASSLTGQGWGPNTEAFF
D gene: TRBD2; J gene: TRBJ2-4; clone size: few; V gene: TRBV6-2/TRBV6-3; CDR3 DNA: TGTGCCAGCAGTTACCCGGGACTAGCCGTTACCAAAAACATTCAGTACTTC; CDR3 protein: CASSYPGLAVTKNIQYF
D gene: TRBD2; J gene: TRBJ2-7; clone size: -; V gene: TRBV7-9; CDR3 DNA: TGTGCCAGCAGTTGGAGCGGGGGGGCCGGTTACGAGCAGTACTTC; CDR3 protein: CASSWSGGAGYEQYF
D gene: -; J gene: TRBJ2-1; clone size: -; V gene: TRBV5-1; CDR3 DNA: TGCGCCAGCAGCTGGGGCAGGACAGACTACAATGAGCAGTTCTTC; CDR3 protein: CASSWGRTDYNEQFF